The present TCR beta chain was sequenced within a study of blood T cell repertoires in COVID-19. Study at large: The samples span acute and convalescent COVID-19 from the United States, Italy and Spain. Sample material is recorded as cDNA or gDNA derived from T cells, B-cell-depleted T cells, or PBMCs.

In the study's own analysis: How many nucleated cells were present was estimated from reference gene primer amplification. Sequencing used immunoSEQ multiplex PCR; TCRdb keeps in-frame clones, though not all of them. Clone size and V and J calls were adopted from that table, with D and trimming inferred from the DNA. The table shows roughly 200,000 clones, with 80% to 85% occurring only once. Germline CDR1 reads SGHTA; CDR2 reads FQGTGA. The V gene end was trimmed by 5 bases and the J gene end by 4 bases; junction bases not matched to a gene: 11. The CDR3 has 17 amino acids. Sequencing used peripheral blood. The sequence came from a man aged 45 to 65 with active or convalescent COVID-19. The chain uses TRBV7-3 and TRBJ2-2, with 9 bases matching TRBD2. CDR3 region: CASSPKLRGGFTGELFF. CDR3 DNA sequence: TGTGCCAGCAGCCCGAAGTTGCGGGGGGGCTTCACCGGGGAGCTGTTTTTT.